This T cell receptor (beta chain) is from a study of T-cell reconstitution after alpha-beta-depleted transplantation in children (dated by TCRdb to about 2016). Some background on the complete study: T-cell immune reconstitution after TCRalphabeta/CD19-depleted allogeneic hematopoietic cell transplantation in children was quantitatively tracked in the study by means of TCR repertoire profiling.

CDR1 and CDR2, looked up from the germline V gene, are SQVTM and ANQGSEA. V has 4 bases trimmed and J has 7 bases trimmed; junction bases matching no gene number 10. Spanning cysteine to phenylalanine, the CDR3 consists of 13 amino acids. The entry retains the CDR3 DNA only, 39 bases that are in frame from base 1. The sample holds many counts of this clonotype. Its antigen is still unknown. One base away there is no much larger clone; base qualities are not given. Per the publication, the treatment or condition label means: allogeneic hematopoietic cell transplantation with graft depleted of TCRalphabeta T cells and CD19 B cells. TCRalphabeta/CD19-depleted allogeneic hematopoietic cell grafts were given to the transplant recipients, all of whom were children. What the research found in general, with its limitations: In some patients, high TCRbeta diversity at day 60 was attributed to recipient T cells and intrathymic progenitors that had survived conditioning. The apparently early recovery of alphabetaT-cell counts about two months after transplant reportedly depended on only several hundred rapidly expanded clones that came from non-depleted graft cells. Over the following months the frequencies of hyperexpanded clones went down, and after one year T-cell counts and TCRbeta diversity were mostly credited to newly produced T cells.

The library was generated by PCR. TCRdb lists the instrument as Illumina HiSeq 2500. TCR libraries were prepared with molecular barcoding, using unique molecular identifiers to normalize TCRbeta repertoire quantification. The public reads were reanalyzed by TCRdb: fastp trimming at Q25, MiXCR alignment, in-frame beta chains only. Every CDR3 protein is listed once, alongside the most common genes and DNA of its rows. The sample yields roughly 670,000 distinct CDR3 sequences; around 14% were counted once. The leading ten clones occupy 0.79% of the sample. Recombination joined TRBV29-1 with TRBJ2-7; a stretch of 7 junction bases matches TRBD2. The source is a girl aged 2 to 9 with congenital amegakaryocytic thrombocytopenia, due to receive a stem cell transplant. Here the sequenced sample was PBMCs, taken before TCRalphabeta/CD19-depleted stem cell transplant. The CDR3 here reads CSVGGRLAVEQYF. The nucleotides read TGCAGCGTTGGGGGAAGGCTAGCGGTGGAGCAGTACTTC.